Listed below are T cell receptor beta chains from one sample, sequenced in a study of blood T cells in healthy people across ages. TCRdb passed the 5' RACE reads through MiXCR, listing each CDR3 protein once. The sample consists of more than 800,000 distinct CDR3 sequences, around 43% of them appearing once. The material sequenced was blood. The receptors here all came from a woman in her sixties or seventies in good health. Each CDR3 is given with its conserved first and last residue. Each record gives: J gene, V gene, CDR3 protein.

TRBJ2-3,TRBV24-1,CATSGQGDSTDTQYF
TRBJ2-2,TRBV7-3,CASSLGGGRMNTGELFF
TRBJ2-2,TRBV28,CASNFGEAGELFF
TRBJ2-1,TRBV9,CASSGRQGGYNEQFF
TRBJ1-4,TRBV20-1,CSTRDRDRGYEKLFF
TRBJ1-2,TRBV25-1,CASSTGGSGYTF
-,TRBV4-1,CASSTAPERVTYEQYF
TRBJ2-7,TRBV29-1,CSVAEYASYEQYF
TRBJ2-4,TRBV28,CASSPREEQYF
TRBJ2-3,TRBV5-5,CASSWGAPSGSSTDTQYF
TRBJ2-3,TRBV5-1,CASSLGRPASASDTQYF
TRBJ2-5,TRBV20-1,CSARGVTSEGQYF
TRBJ2-1,TRBV14,CASSQGLAWYEQFF
TRBJ1-6,TRBV27,CASTWTGNSPLHF
TRBJ2-7,TRBV3-1,CASSQTIAGQSSYEQYF
TRBJ1-5,TRBV28,CASSFGGHHSNQPQHF
TRBJ2-7,TRBV6-5,CASSRAGTGSYEQYF
TRBJ1-4,TRBV5-1,CASSLGPPNEKLFF
TRBJ2-5,TRBV10-3,CAISESVAGHQETQYF
TRBJ1-4,TRBV27,CASRGYNEKLFF
TRBJ2-6,TRBV7-9,CASSSPQAGTGANVLTF
TRBJ1-2,TRBV27,CASSLSRGLRDYGYTF
TRBJ1-2,TRBV6-1,CASSDRRQGFDGYTF
TRBJ2-1,TRBV20-1,CSAAPDREPYNGQFF
TRBJ2-1,TRBV6-5,CASSSGLLEQFF
TRBJ2-3,TRBV12-3/TRBV12-4,CASRPQILTDTQYF
TRBJ2-1,TRBV21-1,CASSKGRYSSYNEQFF
TRBJ2-7,TRBV29-1,CNLLLTGGGSYEQYF
-,TRBV9,CASSVGVRVYEQYF
TRBJ2-1,TRBV2,CASGGDRETQFF
TRBJ2-5,TRBV28,CASSLRTSGRYQETQYF
TRBJ2-4,TRBV14,CASSQLGSNIQYF
TRBJ2-1,TRBV5-1,CASSLASGSYDEQFF
TRBJ2-3,TRBV4-1,CASSHRTGEVDTQYF
TRBJ2-4,TRBV20-1,CSARRQWDNYYKQYF
TRBJ2-4,TRBV9,CASSVEGQGAAKNIQYF
TRBJ2-7,TRBV27,CASSRGTGPKVYYEQYF
TRBJ1-4,TRBV2,CASKAGPVQKLFF
TRBJ1-1,TRBV5-1,CASSLDPNTEAFF
TRBJ2-7,TRBV6-1,CASSLGQKDYEQYF
TRBJ1-5,TRBV21-1,CASEGYSNQPQHF
TRBJ2-1,TRBV27,CASMGPLAHEQFF
TRBJ1-2,TRBV25-1,CASSEMRVDGYTF
TRBJ2-5,TRBV28,CASRGNSGPRETQYF
TRBJ2-7,TRBV20-1,CSALPPSGRSYEQYF
TRBJ2-1,TRBV10-3,CAIKGGPSNEQFF
TRBJ2-5,TRBV20-1,CSAVQGGGSETQYF
TRBJ2-3,TRBV9,CASSAFSGRAQDTQYF